The present TCR beta chain was sequenced within a study of blood T cell repertoires in COVID-19. Study context: Sources were T cells, B-cell-depleted T cells, or PBMCs; the material itself was cDNA or gDNA.

In the study's own analysis: Amplification of reference gene primers provided the estimated nucleated cell counts. Profiling relied on immunoSEQ multiplex PCR, and the TCRdb table lists in-frame clones only, not all of them. Clone size and V and J calls were adopted from that table, with D and trimming inferred from the DNA. The sample has 120,000 or so clones, roughly 90% seen once. Trimming shortened V by 7 bases and J by 2 bases, and 4 bases separated the two germline ends. The germline V gene has CDR1 SGHTA and CDR2 FQGNSA. The CDR3 runs 11 residues. The receptor was isolated from a man aged 50 to 59 with acute or convalescent COVID-19. Sequenced material: peripheral blood. The chain is built from TRBV7-2 and TRBJ2-3; D unclear. The CDR3 bases are TGTGCCAGCACTTACACAGATACGCAGTATTTT. This codes for CASTYTDTQYF.